The sequence of this T cell receptor (beta chain) was determined in a study of T cells after yellow fever vaccination. CDR1 is SGHRS, CDR2 YFSETQ, per germline. V was shortened by 6 bases and J by 4 bases, with 13 bases between the two germline ends. The CDR3 has 13 residues. TCRdb reprocessed the 5' RACE reads via MiXCR and lists one record per CDR3 protein. Among 200,000 to 250,000 distinct CDR3 sequences, approximately 3.2% were seen once, and the ten largest hold around 3.2%. The V gene is TRBV5-1, the J gene TRBJ2-5, with a tentative D call TRBD2 (5 bases). The origin of this receptor is a man in his late teens or twenties who received the YFV17D yellow fever vaccine. The specimen was CD4+ T cells sorted from PBMCs, collected 10 days after the yellow fever booster vaccination. Here the CDR3 DNA reads TGCGCCAGCACTCCAGGCGAGGGAGAGACCCAGTACTTC. Translation: CASTPGEGETQYF.